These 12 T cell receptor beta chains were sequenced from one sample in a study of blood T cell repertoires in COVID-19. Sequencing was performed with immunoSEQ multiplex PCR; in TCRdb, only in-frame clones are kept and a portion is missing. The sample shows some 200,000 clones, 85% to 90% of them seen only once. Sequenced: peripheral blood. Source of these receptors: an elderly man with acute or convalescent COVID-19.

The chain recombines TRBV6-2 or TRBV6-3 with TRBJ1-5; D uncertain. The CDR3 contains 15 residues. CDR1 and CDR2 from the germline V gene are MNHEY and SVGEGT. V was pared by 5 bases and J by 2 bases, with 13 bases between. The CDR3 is CASSPGLVGNQPQHF. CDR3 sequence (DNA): TGTGCCAGCAGTCCCGGACTTGTGGGCAATCAGCCCCAGCATTTT.

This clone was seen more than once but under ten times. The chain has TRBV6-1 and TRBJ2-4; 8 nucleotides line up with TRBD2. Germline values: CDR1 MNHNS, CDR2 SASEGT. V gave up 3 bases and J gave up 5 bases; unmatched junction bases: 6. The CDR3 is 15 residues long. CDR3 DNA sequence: TGTGCCAGCAGTGAGTTGGGACTAGGAGAAAACATTCAGTACTTC. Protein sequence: CASSELGLGENIQYF.

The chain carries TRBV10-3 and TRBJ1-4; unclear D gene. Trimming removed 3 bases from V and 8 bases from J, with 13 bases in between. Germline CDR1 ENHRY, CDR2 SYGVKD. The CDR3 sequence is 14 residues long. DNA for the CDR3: TGTGCCATCAGTGAAAACGGAATCGGGGAAAAACTGTTTTTT. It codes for CAISENGIGEKLFF.

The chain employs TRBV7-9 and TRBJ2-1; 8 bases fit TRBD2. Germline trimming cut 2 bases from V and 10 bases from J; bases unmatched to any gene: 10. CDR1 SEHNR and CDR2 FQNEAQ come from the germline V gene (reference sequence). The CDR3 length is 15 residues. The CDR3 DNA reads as TGTGCCAGCAGCTTAAATAGCGGGAACTACGCCGAGCAGTTCTTC. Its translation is CASSLNSGNYAEQFF.

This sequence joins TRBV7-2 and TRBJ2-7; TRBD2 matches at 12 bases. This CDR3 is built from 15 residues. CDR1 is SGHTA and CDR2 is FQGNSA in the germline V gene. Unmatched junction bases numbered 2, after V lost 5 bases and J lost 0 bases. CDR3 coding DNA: TGTGCCAGCAGCAAACTAGCGGGAGGCTCCTACGAGCAGTACTTC. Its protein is CASSKLAGGSYEQYF.

The CDR3 coding sequence is TGCGCCAGCAGTGAGAGAGCAGGGTACACAGATACGCAGTATTTT. Its protein product is CASSERAGYTDTQYF. The J gene is TRBJ2-3, the V gene TRBV10-1; D is perhaps TRBD1 (5 bases). The CDR3 length is 15 residues. Germline lookup yields CDR1 WNHNN and CDR2 SYGVQD (reference sequence). V lost 2 bases to trimming and J lost 2 bases, with 11 bases between them.

CDR3 in amino acids: CASSVDGDTSYYEQYF. In DNA, the CDR3 is TGTGCCAGCAGCGTAGACGGGGACACATCCTACTACGAGCAGTACTTC. V usage is TRBV9 and J usage is TRBJ2-7; D possibly corresponds to TRBD1 (6 bases). Trimming took 0 bases from V and 3 from J, leaving 16 bases between them. CDR3 length: 16 amino acids. Germline-derived CDR1 and CDR2 are SGDLS and YYNGEE.

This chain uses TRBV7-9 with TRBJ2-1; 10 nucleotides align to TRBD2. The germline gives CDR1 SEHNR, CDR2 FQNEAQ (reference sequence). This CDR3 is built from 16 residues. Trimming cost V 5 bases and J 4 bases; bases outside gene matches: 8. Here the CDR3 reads CASSPVKTSGYNEQFF. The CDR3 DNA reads TGTGCCAGCAGCCCCGTCAAGACTAGCGGGTACAATGAGCAGTTCTTC.

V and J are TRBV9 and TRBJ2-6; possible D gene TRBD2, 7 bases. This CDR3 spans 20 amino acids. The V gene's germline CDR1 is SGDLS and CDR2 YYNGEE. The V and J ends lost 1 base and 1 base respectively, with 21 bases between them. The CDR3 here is CASSVQQGGGLYSGANVLTF. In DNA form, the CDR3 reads TGTGCCAGCAGCGTACAACAGGGCGGGGGACTCTATTCTGGGGCCAACGTCCTGACTTTC.

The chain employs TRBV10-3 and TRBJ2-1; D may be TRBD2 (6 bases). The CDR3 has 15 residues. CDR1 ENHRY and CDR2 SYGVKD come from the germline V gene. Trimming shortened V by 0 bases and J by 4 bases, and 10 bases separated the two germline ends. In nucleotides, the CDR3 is TGTGCCATCAGTGAGTCCGGCGGGATATACAATGAGCAGTTCTTC. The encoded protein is CAISESGGIYNEQFF.

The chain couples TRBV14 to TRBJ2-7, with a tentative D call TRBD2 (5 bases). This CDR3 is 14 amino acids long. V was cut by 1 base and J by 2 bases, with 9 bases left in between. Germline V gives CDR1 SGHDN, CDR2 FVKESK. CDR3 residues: CASSQAYGAYEQYF. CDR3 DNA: TGTGCCAGCAGCCAAGCATACGGGGCCTACGAGCAGTACTTC. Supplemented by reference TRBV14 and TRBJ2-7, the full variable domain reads EAGVTQFPSHSVIEKGQTVTLRCDPISGHDNLYWYRRVMGKEIKFLLHFVKESKQDESGMPNNRFLAERTGGTYSTLKVQPAELEDSGVYFCASSQAYGAYEQYFGPGTRLTVT.

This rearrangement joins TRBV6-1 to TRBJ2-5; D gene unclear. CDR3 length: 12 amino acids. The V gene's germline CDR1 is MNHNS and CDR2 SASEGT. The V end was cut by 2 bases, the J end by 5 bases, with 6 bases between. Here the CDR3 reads CASSELRETQYF. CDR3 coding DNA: TGTGCCAGCAGTGAATTGAGGGAGACCCAGTACTTC.